The 2 T cell receptor beta chains in this list originate from one sample, sequenced in a study of CD8+ T cells in alopecia areata. Following extraction, RNA underwent reverse transcription to cDNA, which served as the sequencing template. Assay: immunoSEQ multiplex PCR; the TCRdb copy retains only in-frame clones and omits some. The sample yields roughly 60,000 clones, around 47% seen once. Specimen: NKG2D-low CD8+ T cells sorted from blood. Every receptor here comes from a human donor with alopecia areata.

About this clone itself: The same CDR3 arises from other DNA sequences in this sample as well. The chain uses TRBV27 and TRBJ2-1; D remains ambiguous. CDR3 length: 13 residues. In germline, CDR1 is MNHEY, CDR2 SMNVEV (reference sequence). V was trimmed by 3 bases and J by 0 bases, leaving 3 bases between them. The CDR3: CASSLGSYNEQFF. Written as DNA, the CDR3 is TGTGCCAGCAGTTTGGGCTCCTACAATGAGCAGTTCTTC.

There are a few counts of this clone. One end of the junction does not line up with germline, which may come from a read error. V gene TRBV9 combines with J gene TRBJ2-7, with TRBD1 matching over 9 bases. Germline V CDR1 and CDR2: SGDLS, YYNGEE. CDR3 length equals 12 residues. This chain's CDR3 is CASSSPGTGLDF. The CDR3, as DNA: TGTGCCAGCAGCTCACCAGGGACAGGGTTGGACTTC.